This T cell receptor (beta chain) was recorded in a study of siplizumab effects on memory and regulatory T cells. Study results and caveats: Memory cells seemed less diverse than naive T cells, which also seemed major contributors to the alloresponse.

As concerns this clone: Its specificity is unknown.

Assay used: immunoSEQ multiplex PCR; TCRdb lists only in-frame clones, some missing. The sample records around 83,000 clones, approximately 90% being singletons. The V gene's germline CDR1 is MDHEN and CDR2 SYDVKM. V was cut by 8 bases and J by 1 base, with 6 bases left in between. This CDR3 comprises 11 residues. The TCR originated in a human donor in good health. The sequenced material came from CD4+ T cells sorted from blood. This rearrangement joins TRBV28 to TRBJ2-7; D gene uncertain. This CDR3 is CASGDSYEQYF. As DNA, the CDR3 is TGTGCCAGCGGAGATTCCTACGAGCAGTACTTC. The whole variable domain, remainder taken from reference TRBV28 and TRBJ2-7, is DVKVTQSSRYLVKRTGEKVFLECVQDMDHENMFWYRQDPGLGLRLIYFSYDVKMKEKGDIPEGYSVSREKKERFSLILESASTNQTSMYLCASGDSYEQYFGPGTRLTVT.